This TCR beta chain was identified in a study of Ad26.COV2.S vaccination and SARS-CoV-2 variants. About the study: Donor was one of the participants in the Ad26.COV2.S arm of the COV1001 trial. The authors gave Ad26.COV2.S intramuscularly, either once or twice 56 days apart. Findings of the study overall: The authors reported substantial breadth in spike-specific CD8+ and CD4+ T cell responses after vaccination.

The data were produced by immunoSEQ multiplex PCR, yet TCRdb's version contains in-frame clones alone and is incomplete. The sample has 400,000 to 500,000 clones, 70% to 90% seen once. Notes on this clone: Its antigen remains unknown.

Treatment given: about 20 received Ad26.COV2.S at low or high dose, single or two shots; about 5 received placebo; per-sample allocation not given. Sampling happened 63 days after the first vaccine or placebo injection. The sample came from a Boston adult aged 18-55 years. This receptor was taken from a person aged 18-65 years who received the Ad26.COV2.S COVID-19 vaccine or a placebo. The specimen comprised peripheral blood, sampled in a trial of Ad26.COV2.S vaccine versus placebo.

The CDR3 DNA is TGTGCCAGCGTCCGAGCGGGCGGCAATTCACCCCTCCACTTT. Translated: CASVRAGGNSPLHF. The rearrangement links TRBV7-2 to TRBJ1-6; D unclear. This CDR3 region has 14 residues. The germline V gene has CDR1 SGHTA and CDR2 FQGNSA. Trimming shortened V by 8 bases and J by 7 bases, and 15 bases separated the two germline ends.